The 11 T cell receptor beta chains below were found in one sample sequenced in a study of control samples from healthy donors and cancer patients (dated by TCRdb to 2019 to 2021). The library was produced with the immunoSEQ multiplex PCR assay. TCRdb limited this immuneACCESS table to in-frame rearrangements with V and J called. A share of clones is missing; checked studies link under half to unresolved V genes, and the rest is unexplained. The sample contains about 250,000 clones, almost 85% of them found a single time. 10% to 15% of the sample belongs to the ten largest clones. The material sequenced was PBMCs. These receptors were collected from a woman aged 55 to 70 with lung cancer.

This clone was recorded only once. The genes are TRBV5-5 and TRBJ2-7; D might be TRBD2 (6 bases). Deletions cut 4 bases from V and 2 bases from J, with 13 bases between. Germline assignment: CDR1 SGHKS and CDR2 YYEKEE (reference sequence). The CDR3 is 14 amino acids. The CDR3: CASSQTSTTYEQYF. The CDR3 DNA is TGTGCCAGCAGCCAGACTAGTACTACCTACGAGCAGTACTTC.

This clone is a singleton in its sample. The J gene is TRBJ2-2, the V gene TRBV5-6, with 7 bases fitting TRBD1. Germline trimming cut 4 bases from V and 6 bases from J; bases unmatched to any gene: 3. Germline V gives CDR1 SGHDT, CDR2 YYEEEE. The CDR3 covers 13 residues. For the CDR3, the DNA is TGTGCCAGCAGCAGGGGGCTGGCCGGGGAGCTGTTTTTT. It encodes CASSRGLAGELFF.

This chain links TRBV7-9 with TRBJ1-4, with no clear D. Germline V lookup: CDR1 SEHNR, CDR2 FQNEAQ (reference sequence). This CDR3 region has 15 residues. Trimming stripped 2 bases from V and 8 bases from J, with 15 bases between. CDR3 bases: TGTGCCAGCAGCTTATCCGAGAATCTTAACGAAAAACTGTTTTTT. It encodes CASSLSENLNEKLFF.

Remarks on this clone: One end of the junction is discordant with germline, which a read error may explain. The rearrangement joins TRBV7-7 to TRBJ2-7; D remains ambiguous. CDR3 length equals 14 residues. CDR1 is SSHAT and CDR2 is FNYEAQ in the germline V gene (reference sequence). The chain's CDR3 is CASSPRTNPYEQYF. The CDR3 DNA sequence: TGTGCTAGCAGCCCTCGGACGAATCCCTACGAGCAGTACTTC.

This CDR3 reads CASSESVGEQFF. The CDR3 DNA sequence: TGCGCCAGCAGTGAGTCGGTGGGGGAGCAGTTCTTC. The chain joins TRBV10-1 to TRBJ2-1; D is unclear. Trimming left V 0 bases short and J 10 bases short, with 7 bases between. Germline-derived CDR1 and CDR2 are WNHNN and SYGVQD (reference sequence). CDR3 length equals 12 residues.

This clone was seen only once. The J gene is TRBJ1-5, the V gene TRBV30; possible D gene TRBD1, 5 bases. The CDR3 extends over 14 amino acids. Trimming removed 2 bases from V and 2 bases from J, with 10 bases in between. Looked up from germline, CDR1 is GTSNPN and CDR2 is SVGIG (reference sequence). The CDR3 DNA reads as TGTGCCTGGAGTACGGGGGATGGCAATCAGCCCCAGCATTTT. It translates to CAWSTGDGNQPQHF.

This chain links TRBV2 with TRBJ2-5, with 7 positions matching TRBD1. V lost 6 bases to trimming and J lost 3 bases; unmatched junction nucleotides: 10. There are 15 residues in the CDR3. Per the germline V gene, CDR1 is SNHLY and CDR2 is FYNNEI. The CDR3 loop is CASRADTGVEETQYF. Here the CDR3 DNA reads TGTGCCAGCAGAGCCGACACAGGGGTTGAAGAGACCCAGTACTTC. The full variable domain, its missing parts supplied by reference TRBV2 and TRBJ2-5, is EPEVTQTPSHQVTQMGQEVILRCVPISNHLYFYWYRQILGQKVEFLVSFYNNEISEKSEIFDDQFSVERPDGSNFTLKIRSTKLEDSAMYFCASRADTGVEETQYFGPGTRLLVL.

The CDR3 nucleotides read TGTGCCACCAGCAGAGATATGGGATATGGCTACACCTTC. Its protein product is CATSRDMGYGYTF. The V and J genes are TRBV15 and TRBJ1-2; D unclear. The CDR3 has 13 residues. Trimming removed 0 bases from V and 5 bases from J, with 7 bases in between. Germline CDR1 and CDR2: LNHNV and YYDKDF (reference sequence).

V gene TRBV6-5 combines with J gene TRBJ2-5; tentative D call: TRBD1 (6 bases). The J call may be incorrect, as the DNA end agrees better with TRBJ2-7. The CDR3 sequence is 13 residues long. Germline V gives CDR1 MNHEY, CDR2 SVGAGI. Here the CDR3 reads CASSSQGGHEQYF. CDR3 bases: TGTGCCAGCAGCTCACAGGGCGGGCACGAGCAGTACTTC.

The J gene is TRBJ1-5, the V gene TRBV16; D is unresolved. The CDR3 is made up of 13 amino acids. Between the trimmed V and J ends, which lost 6 bases and 5 bases, there was a span of 11 bases. Germline CDR1 KGHSY, CDR2 FQNENV. The CDR3 nucleotides are TGTGCCAGCAGTCGTTTGCCGGATCAGCCCCAGCATTTT. Translated, it gives CASSRLPDQPQHF.

The V and J genes are TRBV20-1 and TRBJ1-5; no clear D gene. Trimming left V 8 bases short and J 6 bases short, with 11 bases between. Germline lookup yields CDR1 DFQATT and CDR2 SNEGSKA (reference sequence). This CDR3 contains 11 residues. The CDR3 protein is CSLWGGQPQHF. The CDR3 DNA reads as TGCAGTCTCTGGGGTGGTCAGCCCCAGCATTTT.